Ten or more counts support the clone carrying this TCR beta chain. The antigen is undetermined. All donors were healthy, and all were Caucasian. The V and J ends lost 3 bases and 8 bases respectively, with 10 bases between them. Germline V gene data show CDR1 as SEHNR and CDR2 as FQNEAQ (reference sequence). CDR3 size: 12 residues. TCRdb re-analysed the 5' RACE reads in MiXCR, keeping a single row per CDR3 protein. This sample has some 100,000 distinct CDR3 sequences; around 5.5% occur once, and the top ten carry 12%. These data are taken from a study of identical twins. Overall study findings and caveats: Beta clonotypes that were abundant in cord blood contained fewer insertions, a pattern absent from memory repertoires. The study based its conclusions on cross-sectional statistical analysis and did not follow the same donors.

Sequencing input: memory T cells sorted from blood. The sequence derives from a woman aged 45 to 65 in good health. The V and J genes are TRBV7-9 and TRBJ1-2; D unclear. In DNA, the CDR3 is TGTGCCAGCAGCTTCGATGTGAGGGGCTACACCTTC. Protein sequence: CASSFDVRGYTF.